This TCR beta chain was sequenced in a study of cytomegalovirus exposure and HLA in healthy donors. The PCR contained 60 Vbeta and 13 Jbeta primers. Some clones are missing from TCRdb's copy, which holds only in-frame ones; the method was immunoSEQ multiplex PCR. Seen here are approximately 150,000 clones, about 60% observed once, and the top ten hold 6% to 8.5%. Germline CDR1 is SGHTA and CDR2 is FQGNSA. Trimming cost V 5 bases and J 8 bases; bases outside gene matches: 5. The CDR3 runs to 14 residues. Material for sequencing was PBMCs. The TCR originated in a woman aged 55 to 70 in good health and CMV-seropositive. The rearrangement joins TRBV7-2 to TRBJ2-1; TRBD2 aligns across 11 bases. The CDR3 sequence: CASSVTSGIYEQFF. The DNA of the CDR3 is TGTGCCAGCAGCGTGACTAGCGGGATTTATGAGCAGTTCTTC.